These 23 T cell receptor beta chains originate from one sample sequenced in a study of beta chain features in type 1 diabetes. Study results and limitations: All four CD4+ subsets of Type 1 diabetes patients contained TCRB CDR3s that were moderately but significantly shorter.

The sequenced template was cDNA made from the entire isolated RNA. Some clones are missing from TCRdb's copy, which holds only in-frame ones; the method was immunoSEQ multiplex PCR. The data contain about 68,000 clones, 45% to 50% of them seen just once; the ten biggest clones take up 0.7%. Their target antigens are unknown. The sequenced sample was central memory CD4+ T cells from blood. Every receptor here comes from a man aged 25-45 years with type 1 diabetes.

The J gene is TRBJ2-1, the V gene TRBV7-2; 9 bases match TRBD2. The germline gives CDR1 SGHTA, CDR2 FQGNSA. The CDR3 is 15 amino acids. V dropped 3 bases and J dropped 4; count of bases not matched to a gene: 4. The CDR3 coding sequence is TGTGCCAGCAGCTTGCGGGGGGGGTCGTACAATGAGCAGTTCTTC. Its protein is CASSLRGGSYNEQFF.

V usage is TRBV19 and J usage is TRBJ2-2, with 7 bases aligning to TRBD1. Germline V gene data show CDR1 as LNHDA and CDR2 as SQIVND (reference sequence). V shed 10 bases, J shed 0 bases, and the junction held 5 bases outside the gene matches. The CDR3 extends over 14 amino acids. Here the CDR3 reads CATGDRANTGELFF. CDR3 in DNA: TGTGCCACCGGGGACAGAGCGAACACCGGGGAGCTGTTTTTT.

The chain recombines TRBV5-1 with TRBJ1-5, with D tentatively TRBD1 (5 bases). V was trimmed by 0 bases and J by 2 bases, leaving 9 bases between them. Per germline, CDR1 SGHRS and CDR2 YFSETQ. This CDR3 contains 15 residues. Here the CDR3 reads CASSLAGIGNQPQHF. The CDR3, as DNA: TGCGCCAGCAGCTTGGCAGGGATCGGCAATCAGCCCCAGCATTTT.

This clone was seen more than once but under ten times. This sequence joins TRBV7-8 and TRBJ1-1; D is unresolved. The CDR3 covers 12 residues. V lost 5 bases, J lost 6 bases, and 10 bases lay in between. CDR1 and CDR2 from the germline V gene are SGHVS and FQNEAQ. The CDR3: CASSGTSAEAFF. The CDR3 coding sequence is TGTGCCAGCAGCGGCACTAGCGCTGAAGCTTTCTTT.

With regard to this clone: This same CDR3 is encoded by further DNA sequences in the sample. CDR3 nucleotides: TGTGCCAGCAGCGCACAGGGGAACACTGAAGCTTTCTTT. It encodes CASSAQGNTEAFF. This chain uses TRBV9 with TRBJ1-1; D is possibly TRBD1 (6 bases). From germline, CDR1 is SGDLS and CDR2 YYNGEE. The V and J ends lost 3 bases and 1 base respectively, with 7 bases between them. The CDR3 is 13 residues long.

The rearrangement uses TRBV18 and TRBJ1-1; D may be TRBD1 (6 bases). V was cut by 3 bases and J by 4 bases, with 12 bases left in between. This CDR3 region has 14 residues. From germline, CDR1 is KGHSH and CDR2 LQKENI. Here the CDR3 reads CASSPGQGSTEAFF. The CDR3 DNA reads TGTGCCAGCTCACCTGGGCAGGGGAGCACTGAAGCTTTCTTT. Combining the CDR3 with reference TRBV18 and TRBJ1-1 gives the whole variable domain NAGVMQNPRHLVRRRGQEARLRCSPMKGHSHVYWYRQLPEEGLKFMVYLQKENIIDESGMPKERFSAEFPKEGPSILRIQQVVRGDSAAYFCASSPGQGSTEAFFGQGTRLTVV.

The chain couples TRBV5-6 to TRBJ2-1; 16 nucleotides agree with TRBD2. The CDR3 extends over 17 amino acids. V lost 4 bases, J lost 7 bases, and 8 bases stayed unmatched. In germline, CDR1 is SGHDT, CDR2 YYEEEE. Here the CDR3 reads CASSRGLAGGRGNEQFF. In DNA form, the CDR3 reads TGTGCCAGCAGCAGGGGACTAGCGGGGGGGCGGGGGAATGAGCAGTTCTTC.

The chain is built from TRBV18 and TRBJ1-4; D not certain. CDR1 is KGHSH, CDR2 LQKENI, per germline. The CDR3 consists of 13 residues. V was cut by 9 bases and J by 7 bases, with 15 bases left in between. The DNA of the CDR3 is TGTGCCAGTTTTCGGGGTTTTCGTGAAAAACTGTTTTTT. This codes for CASFRGFREKLFF.

The chain uses TRBV10-3 and TRBJ2-3, with 9 bases matching TRBD2. CDR3 length equals 16 residues. The germline gives CDR1 ENHRY, CDR2 SYGVKD. Germline trimming cut 2 bases from V and 4 bases from J; bases unmatched to any gene: 7. CDR3 sequence reads: CAISEGGSGGPDTQYF. The CDR3 nucleotides are TGTGCCATCAGTGAGGGAGGTAGCGGGGGCCCAGATACGCAGTATTTT.

This clone was recorded a few times. The chain couples TRBV30 to TRBJ2-1, with TRBD1 matching over 7 bases. With 6 bases clipped from V and 0 bases from J, the junction kept 5 bases outside the gene matches. This CDR3 has 14 amino acids. The germline CDR1 and CDR2 sequences are GTSNPN and SVGIG (reference sequence). The DNA for the CDR3 is TGTGCCTGCAGGGGGACCTTCTCCTACAATGAGCAGTTCTTC. Translating gives CACRGTFSYNEQFF.

This clone was counted only a few times. The chain recombines TRBV5-1 with TRBJ2-2; maybe TRBD1 (5 bases). Germline lookup yields CDR1 SGHRS and CDR2 YFSETQ. V was shortened by 2 bases and J by 6 bases, with 14 bases between the two germline ends. CDR3 size: 15 residues. This CDR3 is CASSLGQAGSGELFF. In DNA form, the CDR3 reads TGCGCCAGCAGCTTAGGACAAGCCGGTTCCGGGGAGCTGTTTTTT.

The V and J genes are TRBV7-2 and TRBJ1-3; D unclear. V was pared by 0 bases and J by 0 bases, with 9 bases between. This CDR3 is built from 16 residues. CDR1 and CDR2 from the germline V gene are SGHTA and FQGNSA. CDR3 nucleotide sequence: TGTGCCAGCAGCTTAGCGCCCCCTAACTCTGGAAACACCATATATTTT. It is translated as CASSLAPPNSGNTIYF.

This sequence joins TRBV4-1 and TRBJ2-5; D perhaps matches TRBD2 (6 bases). Trimming left V 1 base short and J 5 bases short, with 23 bases between. The germline CDR1 and CDR2 sequences are MGHRA and YSYEKL. The CDR3 is made up of 18 amino acids. The CDR3 DNA follows: TGCGCCAGCAGCCAAGGATGGGCTAGCGCTCCCGGCGAGGAGACCCAGTACTTC. It encodes CASSQGWASAPGEETQYF.

The chain couples TRBV14 to TRBJ2-3, with 7 nucleotides matching TRBD2. Germline-derived CDR1 and CDR2 are SGHDN and FVKESK. The J segment lost 8 bases and the V segment lost 4 bases, leaving 6 bases of the junction unmatched. The CDR3 is made up of 13 amino acids. DNA of the CDR3: TGTGCCAGCAGCCCAGCCAGGGAGGGTACGCAGTATTTT. This gives the protein CASSPAREGTQYF.

V and J are TRBV6-1 and TRBJ2-5, with TRBD2 identical over 8 bases. V gave up 4 bases and J gave up 4 bases; unmatched junction bases: 14. Per germline, CDR1 MNHNS and CDR2 SASEGT. This CDR3 region has 17 residues. The chain's CDR3 is CASSVHGTSRRSETQYF. The CDR3 region has the DNA TGTGCCAGCAGTGTCCACGGGACTAGTCGAAGATCAGAGACCCAGTACTTC.

The CDR3 loop is CASSPSSYEQYF. The CDR3 DNA reads TGTGCCAGCAGCCCGAGCTCCTACGAGCAGTACTTC. This chain links TRBV11-2 with TRBJ2-7; D uncertain. Germline values: CDR1 SGHAT, CDR2 FQNNGV. V shed 5 bases and J shed 0 bases, with 5 bases lying between them. The CDR3 totals 12 residues.

This clone has only a few counts. The rearrangement joins TRBV5-1 to TRBJ1-1, with TRBD1 matching over 8 bases. Looked up from germline, CDR1 is SGHRS and CDR2 is YFSETQ. V lost 4 bases, J lost 5 bases, and 10 bases stayed unmatched. This CDR3 region has 15 residues. CDR3 sequence reads: CASSRYGQGGTEAFF. For the CDR3, the DNA is TGCGCCAGCAGCAGATATGGACAGGGCGGTACTGAAGCTTTCTTT.

The rearrangement links TRBV2 to TRBJ2-5; the D gene is possibly TRBD1 (6 bases). The V gene lost 2 bases and the J gene lost 5 bases, with 15 bases spanning the gap. CDR1 is SNHLY and CDR2 is FYNNEI in the germline V gene. CDR3 length: 15 residues. The CDR3 loop reads CASSERVGAQETQYF. Here the CDR3 DNA reads TGTGCCAGCAGTGAAAGGGTGGGGGCGCAGGAGACCCAGTACTTC.

This clone has a handful of counts. The chain links TRBV5-1 to TRBJ2-3, with 13 bases identical to TRBD2. There are 16 residues in the CDR3. Per germline, CDR1 SGHRS and CDR2 YFSETQ. With V trimmed by 4 bases and J by 4 bases, 6 bases remained unmatched. CDR3 loop: CASSALAGGAPDTQYF. The CDR3 region has the DNA TGCGCCAGCAGCGCACTAGCGGGGGGGGCCCCAGATACGCAGTATTTT.

A few counts support this clone. The chain has TRBV6-1 and TRBJ1-2; the D gene is possibly TRBD1 (6 bases). V was cut by 5 bases and J by 0 bases, with 13 bases left in between. Per the germline V gene, CDR1 is MNHNS and CDR2 is SASEGT. CDR3 size: 15 residues. Here the CDR3 reads CASSLDRPANYGYTF. The CDR3 region has the DNA TGTGCCAGCAGTCTGGACAGACCCGCTAACTATGGCTACACCTTC.

This clone was recorded a few times. The V call is TRBV2, the J call TRBJ1-4; D is unclear. The CDR3 consists of 15 residues. CDR1 is SNHLY, CDR2 FYNNEI, per germline. With 8 bases removed from V and 5 bases from J, the gap between germline ends came to 18 bases. Here the CDR3 DNA reads TGTGCCAGCGGCCCCGGTCGGAGCGTAAATGAAAAACTGTTTTTT. This translates into CASGPGRSVNEKLFF.

The chain is built from TRBV10-3 and TRBJ2-5; 8 bases map to TRBD2. In germline, CDR1 is ENHRY, CDR2 SYGVKD. V gave up 8 bases and J gave up 1 base; unmatched junction bases: 6. The CDR3 is 14 residues long. In DNA, the CDR3 is TGTGCCATCGGGAGCGGGAGTTCCCAAGAGACCCAGTACTTC. It codes for CAIGSGSSQETQYF.

This clone showed up just a few times. V usage is TRBV2 and J usage is TRBJ1-5, with D perhaps TRBD1 (5 bases). Per the germline V gene, CDR1 is SNHLY and CDR2 is FYNNEI. The length of the CDR3 is 14 residues. V was cut by 4 bases and J by 6 bases, with 13 bases left in between. The CDR3 region is CASSGGEAGQPQHF. The DNA for the CDR3 is TGTGCCAGCAGTGGGGGGGAAGCGGGTCAGCCCCAGCATTTT. The full variable domain, with the rest looked up from reference TRBV2 and TRBJ1-5, is EPEVTQTPSHQVTQMGQEVILRCVPISNHLYFYWYRQILGQKVEFLVSFYNNEISEKSEIFDDQFSVERPDGSNFTLKIRSTKLEDSAMYFCASSGGEAGQPQHFGDGTRLSIL.